This TCR beta chain comes out of a study of blood T cell repertoires in COVID-19. Study as a whole: Acute and convalescent COVID-19 samples came from the United States, Italy and Spain.

V was cut by 5 bases and J by 2 bases, with 10 bases left in between. There are 13 residues in the CDR3. Looked up from germline, CDR1 is SGHTA and CDR2 is FQGNSA. In the authors' workflow: Estimation of nucleated cell counts relied on the amplification of reference gene primers. Sequenced by immunoSEQ multiplex PCR; TCRdb stores in-frame clones only, minus some. The V and J calls and the clone size are those of that table, but D and trimming were determined from the DNA. The sample has a few hundred thousand clones, around 87% seen once; the top ten hold 2.3%. The chain couples TRBV7-2 to TRBJ2-7; a weak D match, TRBD1 (6 bases). What was sequenced was peripheral blood. The TCR originated in a woman aged 45-60 years with acute or convalescent COVID-19. The CDR3 protein is CASSPRTAYEQYF. The CDR3 DNA is TGTGCCAGCAGCCCCCGGACAGCCTACGAGCAGTACTTC.